A selection of T cell receptor beta chains follows, all from one sample in a study of cytomegalovirus exposure and HLA in healthy donors. TCRdb's copy holds only in-frame clones and misses some; the assay was immunoSEQ multiplex PCR. The sample lists over 120,000 clones; 77% were seen once. The sequenced sample was PBMCs. The receptors come from a male donor in good health and CMV-seronegative. Each CDR3 is given without its conserved first and last residue.

CDR3 protein: ASSQGPSGAAYNEQF
V gene: TRBV4-1

CDR3 protein: ASSPTGDDAEAF
V gene: TRBV7-9

CDR3 protein: AITRGTVGKDQPQH
V gene: TRBV11-3

CDR3 protein: SVGAGGMVEQY
V gene: TRBV29-1

CDR3 protein: ASSYRTGGASDTQY
V gene: TRBV6-5

CDR3 protein: ASSLGYRGNTGELF
V gene: TRBV5-1

CDR3 protein: ASSGTGPEDLAKNSQY
V gene: TRBV25-1

CDR3 protein: ASSPPVGNQPQH
V gene: TRBV28

CDR3 protein: ASSFSEAKNIQY
V gene: TRBV5-5

CDR3 protein: ASSPWDRGHTEAF
V gene: TRBV7-9

CDR3 protein: ASSLTSGGADEQF
V gene: TRBV27

CDR3 protein: ASSLDQISSYEQY
V gene: TRBV11-1